This T cell receptor (beta chain) was captured in a study of human versus mouse CDR3 diversity and MHC coevolution. This table comes from immunoSEQ multiplex PCR, and its TCRdb copy is limited to in-frame clones, with some not included. Among about 77,000 clones listed, roughly 90% were seen once. There are 14 residues in the CDR3. Trimming stripped 7 bases from V and 4 bases from J, with 16 bases between. Germline CDR1 and CDR2: KGHSH and LQKENI. The material sequenced was naive CD4+ T cells from blood. The subset here: CD45RO-negative CD62L-positive naive CD4 T cells. The receptor was derived from a person aged 25 to 69 in good health. V usage is TRBV18 and J usage is TRBJ1-1; D call uncertain. CDR3 coding DNA: TGTGCCAGCTTACTTATGGAGGGCGGCACTGAAGCTTTCTTT. The encoded protein is CASLLMEGGTEAFF.